The TCR beta chain under discussion was sequenced for a study of shared clonotypes between healthy human individuals. Study-level background: Each donor's CD8 memory used one plate, CD8 naive two, each CD4 subset three.

Measured with immunoSEQ multiplex PCR; TCRdb has only the in-frame clones, and not every one. The table records just over 2,000,000 clones, roughly 94% of them present only once. Overall study findings and caveats: Compared with memory subsets, naive subsets generally had larger estimated richness. The sampled material consisted only of blood, and tissue repertoires are likely to differ.

Concerning this clone: The antigen is unknown.

The CDR3 runs to 13 residues. Per germline, CDR1 SGHAT and CDR2 FQNNGV. V was shortened by 1 base and J by 8 bases, with 8 bases between the two germline ends. This receptor was obtained from a man younger than 35 in good health. The specimen was naive CD4+ T cells sorted from blood. Subset defined: CD45RA+ positively selected. The chain has TRBV11-2 and TRBJ2-2, with D unresolved. In DNA, the CDR3 is TGTGCCAGCAGCTTAGCCTTCTGGGGGGAGCTGTTTTTT. Translating gives CASSLAFWGELFF.